These T cell receptor beta chains were read from a single sample in a study of patients and donors after allogeneic stem cell transplantation. TCRdb independently ran MiXCR on the RT-PCR reads; one entry per CDR3 protein. The data contain about 76,000 distinct CDR3 sequences, around 27% of them singletons. The sample taken for sequencing was blood, either unsorted or a sorted T cell fraction (not recorded which). These receptor sequences come from a human donor who was either an allogeneic HSCT recipient or a stem cell or donor lymphocyte infusion donor (not recorded which). It is not recorded whose cells these are; they may come from a transplant donor. CDR3s include the opening cysteine and the closing phenylalanine or tryptophan. D genes are given only for firm matches. Clone size is given for some rows only: seen once, a few or many times, or a class if the clone is expanded.

>TRBD2|TRBV5-1|TRBJ2-1|.
CASSLAGGAYNEQFF
TGTGCCAGCAGTTTGGCGGGAGGAGCCTACAATGAGCAGTTCTTC
>.|TRBV5-8|TRBJ1-2|few
CASSLSGGVYGYTF
TGTGCCAGCAGCTTGTCTGGGGGGGTCTATGGCTACACCTTC
>.|TRBV10-3|TRBJ1-5|few
CAISESGYNQPQHF
TGTGCCATCAGTGAGTCGGGGTACAATCAGCCCCAGCATTTT
>TRBD2|TRBV15|TRBJ2-4|.
CATSHSREGAKNIQYF
TGTGCCACCAGTCACTCGCGGGAGGGAGCCAAAAACATTCAGTACTTC
>.|TRBV2|TRBJ2-7|.
CASRVQAYEQYF
TGTGCCAGCAGAGTACAGGCCTACGAGCAGTACTTC
>.|TRBV7-3|TRBJ2-3|few
CASSIGTAATQYF
TGTGCCAGCAGCATTGGGACGGCGGCTACGCAGTATTTT
>.|TRBV10-3|TRBJ1-3|few
CAIGRQTSGNTIYF
TGTGCCATCGGGAGACAGACCTCTGGAAACACCATATATTTT
>.|TRBV4-1|TRBJ1-4|few
CASSQIPRAEDGGLFF
TGCGCCAGCAGCCAAATACCCCGGGCGGAGGACGGGGGACTGTTTTTT
>.|TRBV20-1|TRBJ2-3|.
CSASPTGSTDTQYF
TGCAGTGCTAGCCCCACCGGCAGCACAGATACGCAGTATTTT
>TRBD2|TRBV7-2|TRBJ2-2|few
CASSLVGLAGTMLFF
TGTGCCAGCAGCTTAGTTGGGCTAGCGGGGACAATGCTGTTTTTT